Sequencing of this TCR beta chain was carried out in a study of blood T cell repertoires in COVID-19. Study-level information: The United States, Italy and Spain provided the acute and convalescent COVID-19 samples. From T cells, B-cell-depleted T cells, or PBMCs came the material, which was cDNA or gDNA.

With V trimmed by 4 bases and J by 0 bases, 7 bases remained unmatched. The CDR3 consists of 15 residues. Germline V gene data show CDR1 as SQVTM and CDR2 as ANQGSEA. In the source study's methods: Estimation of nucleated cell counts relied on the amplification of reference gene primers. Profiled with immunoSEQ multiplex PCR; TCRdb holds only in-frame clones, not every one. V and J calls and clone size are given by that table; D and trimming were obtained from the DNA. The data show approximately 140,000 clones, with 84% seen just once and approximately 9% held by the top ten. J is TRBJ1-1 and V is TRBV29-1; TRBD1 agrees at 8 bases. This TCR derives from a woman over 75 in a cohort sampled during active or convalescent COVID-19. The sample taken for sequencing was peripheral blood. The CDR3 DNA follows: TGCAGCGTTGTCGGGGCAGGGGGCATGAACACTGAAGCTTTCTTT. Its translation: CSVVGAGGMNTEAFF.